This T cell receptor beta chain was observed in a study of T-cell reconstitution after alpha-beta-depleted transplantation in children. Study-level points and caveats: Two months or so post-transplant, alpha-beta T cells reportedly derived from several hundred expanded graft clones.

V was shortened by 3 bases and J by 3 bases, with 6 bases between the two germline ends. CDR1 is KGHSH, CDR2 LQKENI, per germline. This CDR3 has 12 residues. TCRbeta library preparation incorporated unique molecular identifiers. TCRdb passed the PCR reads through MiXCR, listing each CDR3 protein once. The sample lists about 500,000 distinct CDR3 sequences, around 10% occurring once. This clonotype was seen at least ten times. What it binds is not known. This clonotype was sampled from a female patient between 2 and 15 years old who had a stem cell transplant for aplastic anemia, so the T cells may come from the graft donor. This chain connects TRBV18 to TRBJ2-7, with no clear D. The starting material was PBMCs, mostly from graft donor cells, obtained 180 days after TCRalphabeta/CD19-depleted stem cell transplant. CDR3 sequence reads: CASSPLGYEQYV. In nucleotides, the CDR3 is TGTGCCAGCTCACCCTTGGGCTACGAGCAGTACGTC.